This T cell receptor (beta chain) was sequenced for a study of T cells in narcolepsy. Points from the study as a whole: Autoreactive clonotypes reportedly recurred in blood of same and different patients, not controls.

As for this clone: As yet, its antigen is unknown.

V was pared by 6 bases and J by 3 bases, with 22 bases of the junction left unmatched. This CDR3 spans 19 amino acids. Looked up from germline, CDR1 is SGHDT and CDR2 is YYEEEE. Only in-frame clones appear in the TCRdb table, and some are missing; sequencing was by immunoSEQ multiplex PCR. The profile shows roughly 10,000 clones, approximately 70% of them singletons. This clonotype was sampled from a human donor with narcolepsy. Sequencing was carried out using CD45RA- memory CD8+ T cells from PBMCs. This chain links TRBV5-6 with TRBJ1-1; 8 nucleotides match TRBD1. CDR3 bases: TGTGCCAGCACGTCCTTCTCGACAGGGGATGGAGTCTGGGACACTGAAGCTTTCTTT. The encoded protein is CASTSFSTGDGVWDTEAFF.